This TCR beta chain was recorded in a study of shared clonotypes between healthy human individuals. Study observations and caveats: Clonotypes which were not shared had lower generation probabilities than clonotypes that all four donors shared. The sharing of around 5% of naive CD4 clonotypes was seen across a few donors. The low donor count limited represented genetic and exposure-history diversity.

Concerning this clone itself: Antigen specificity is unknown.

Per the germline V gene, CDR1 is MGHRA and CDR2 is YSYEKL. The CDR3 runs 14 residues. Trimming cost V 0 bases and J 11 bases, with 16 bases left between them. Using immunoSEQ multiplex PCR, the repertoire was profiled, and TCRdb retains in-frame clones only, with some absent. Of about 2 million clones listed, approximately 95% were seen once; the top ten hold more than 0.9%. It was CD45RO-negative cells, positively selected for CCR7, that made up naive CD8 cells, with terminally differentiated effector memory CD45RA+ cells excluded. J is TRBJ1-1 and V is TRBV4-1; D gene unclear. The TCR comes from a man aged 18 to 30 in good health. The sequenced material came from naive CD8+ T cells sorted from blood. The CDR3 loop is CASSQDREAELAFF. The CDR3 coding sequence is TGCGCCAGCAGCCAAGATCGGGAAGCGGAGTTGGCTTTCTTT.